This T cell receptor (beta chain) was obtained from a study of cytomegalovirus exposure and HLA in healthy donors. Findings and caveats of the study: Reportedly, HLA-A and HLA-B alleles of most subjects were accurately predicted from TCR beta.

This clone was picked up one time. Its antigen is not identified. The V gene end was trimmed by 4 bases and the J gene end by 0 bases; junction bases not matched to a gene: 2. CDR1 SGHTS and CDR2 YDEGEE come from the germline V gene. CDR3 length: 15 residues. The PCR had 60 Vbeta and 13 Jbeta primers. Produced via immunoSEQ multiplex PCR; TCRdb's table is partial and in-frame only. The data show some 130,000 clones, 60% to 80% seen once. This sequence joins TRBV5-8 and TRBJ2-1, with TRBD2 matching 9 bases. This clonotype was sampled from a male donor in good health and CMV-seronegative. The specimen was PBMCs. For the CDR3, the DNA is TGTGCCAGCAGCCTAGCGGGGTCCTCCTACAATGAGCAGTTCTTC. Protein: CASSLAGSSYNEQFF.